These T cell receptor beta chains were read from a single sample in a study of T cell changes during pregnancy in multiple sclerosis. The method was immunoSEQ multiplex PCR; TCRdb's version includes in-frame clones alone and lacks a portion of them. The repertoire holds about 21,000 clones, with around 85% as singletons. The starting material was CD8+ T cells from peripheral blood mononuclear cells, obtained after pregnancy. Source of these receptors: a female donor in good health, enrolled as a control in a pregnancy study. Both conserved end residues are part of each CDR3. Each record gives: J gene, clone size, D gene, V gene, CDR3 protein, CDR3 DNA. A D gene is named only where the DNA matches it firmly. Clone size is not always given. Where it is, it says once, few, many or a class for expanded clones.

TRBJ1-1	NA	TRBD1	TRBV10-3	CAISEPTGTAITEAFF	TGTGCCATCAGTGAACCGACCGGGACAGCCATCACTGAAGCTTTCTTT
TRBJ2-1	NA	TRBD2	TRBV10-2	CASRAGLADYNEQFF	TGCGCCAGCAGGGCCGGACTAGCGGATTACAATGAGCAGTTCTTC
TRBJ2-5	NA	TRBD2	TRBV10-3	CAVGLAGGPSETQYF	TGTGCCGTCGGACTAGCGGGGGGGCCCAGCGAGACCCAGTACTTC
TRBJ2-1	NA	NA	TRBV19	CASSIDLAPDNEQFF	TGTGCCAGTAGTATAGATCTAGCTCCCGACAATGAGCAGTTCTTC
TRBJ2-7	NA	TRBD1	TRBV27	CASSFGTGTVEQYF	TGTGCCAGCAGTTTTGGGACAGGGACGGTCGAGCAGTACTTC
TRBJ2-2	NA	TRBD2	TRBV7-9	CASSLETSATGELFF	TGTGCCAGCAGCCTAGAGACTAGCGCGACCGGGGAGCTGTTTTTT
TRBJ2-1	NA	NA	TRBV29-1	CSVPGGQGGSYNEQFF	TGCAGCGTCCCCGGTGGCCAGGGGGGCTCCTACAATGAGCAGTTCTTC
TRBJ2-7	NA	NA	TRBV27	CASSLGTGAYEQYF	TGTGCCAGCTCCTTGGGGACGGGAGCCTACGAGCAGTACTTC
TRBJ1-2	NA	TRBD1	TRBV4-2	CASSQETGEGYTF	TGTGCCAGCAGCCAGGAGACAGGGGAAGGCTACACCTTC
TRBJ2-7	NA	TRBD1	TRBV2	CASGTGGPYEQYF	TGTGCCAGCGGGACAGGGGGACCCTACGAGCAGTACTTC
TRBJ2-7	once	NA	TRBV5-4	CASSPDLDRSYEQYF	TGTGCCAGCAGCCCGGATCTAGACAGGTCCTACGAGCAGTACTTC
TRBJ2-1	NA	TRBD1	TRBV11-2	CASSGQDNEQFF	TGTGCCAGCAGCGGACAGGACAATGAGCAGTTCTTC
TRBJ1-4	NA	NA	TRBV2	CATPGGGNREKLFF	TGTGCCACTCCCGGCGGGGGGAATCGTGAAAAACTGTTTTTT
TRBJ1-5	NA	NA	TRBV27	CASSLYGLSNQPQHF	TGTGCCAGCAGTTTATATGGACTTAGCAATCAGCCCCAGCATTTT
TRBJ2-7	NA	NA	TRBV11-2	CASSLARGLYEQYF	TGTGCCAGCAGCTTAGCTAGGGGACTCTACGAGCAGTACTTC
TRBJ1-3	NA	NA	TRBV10-1	CASSESIGTGNTIYF	TGCGCCAGCAGTGAGTCTATTGGCACTGGAAACACCATATATTTT
TRBJ1-1	NA	NA	TRBV27	CASSLTRGNTEAFF	TGTGCCAGCAGTTTAACCAGGGGTAACACTGAAGCTTTCTTT
TRBJ1-2	few	NA	TRBV14	CASSQGTGGDYGYTF	TGTGCCAGCAGCCAAGGGACCGGGGGAGACTATGGCTACACCTTC
TRBJ2-3	NA	TRBD1	TRBV11-2	CASSARQGPTDTQYF	TGTGCCAGCAGCGCCCGACAGGGGCCGACAGATACGCAGTATTTT
TRBJ2-1	NA	NA	TRBV11-2	CASSRRGGLNEQFF	TGTGCCAGCAGCCGCAGGGGAGGGTTGAATGAGCAGTTCTTC
TRBJ2-5	NA	TRBD2	TRBV6-5	CASSPRTSGGGEYF	TGTGCCAGCAGTCCCCGGACTAGCGGGGGTGGGGAGTACTTC
TRBJ2-1	NA	NA	TRBV6-6	CASSSIRDSNNEQFF	TGTGCCAGCAGTTCTATACGGGACTCGAACAATGAGCAGTTCTTC
TRBJ2-7	NA	NA	TRBV10-2	CASSESKPAGEQYF	TGCGCCAGCAGTGAGTCGAAACCGGCGGGCGAGCAGTACTTC
TRBJ1-1	NA	NA	TRBV28	CASSFDSNTEAFF	TGTGCCAGCAGTTTCGACAGCAACACTGAAGCTTTCTTT
TRBJ2-7	NA	TRBD1	TRBV4-1	CASSQGTGLEEQYF	TGCGCCAGCAGCCAGGGGACAGGGTTGGAGGAGCAGTACTTC
TRBJ1-4	NA	NA	TRBV7-8	CASSLARGMKKLFF	TGTGCCAGCAGCTTAGCAAGGGGGATGAAAAAACTGTTTTTT
TRBJ2-5	NA	NA	TRBV5-5	CASSLTERSQETQYF	TGTGCCAGCAGCTTGACAGAACGCAGTCAAGAGACCCAGTACTTC
TRBJ1-4	NA	NA	TRBV4-3	CASSQDPVATNEKLFF	TGCGCCAGCAGCCAAGATCCCGTCGCAACTAATGAAAAACTGTTTTTT
TRBJ2-1	once	TRBD2	TRBV2	CASSDQRGQYNEQFF	TGTGCCAGCAGCGACCAGCGGGGGCAGTACAATGAGCAGTTCTTC
TRBJ2-7	NA	NA	TRBV6-1	CASSVAGDEQYF	TGTGCCAGCAGTGTTGCAGGGGACGAGCAGTACTTC
TRBJ2-1	NA	NA	TRBV19	CASSLDASSYNEQFF	TGTGCCAGTAGTTTAGATGCGAGCTCCTACAATGAGCAGTTCTTC
TRBJ2-1	NA	TRBD1	TRBV27	CASSMGQGARGNEQFF	TGTGCCAGCAGCATGGGACAGGGGGCGAGGGGGAACGAGCAGTTCTTC